Listed below are T cell receptor beta chains from one sample, sequenced in a study of patients and donors after allogeneic stem cell transplantation. A single record per CDR3 protein comes from TCRdb applying MiXCR to the RT-PCR reads. Among about 40,000 distinct CDR3 sequences listed, about 30% were seen once. The sample comprised blood, either unsorted or a sorted T cell fraction (not recorded which). These receptors originate from a human donor who was either an allogeneic HSCT recipient or a stem cell or donor lymphocyte infusion donor (not recorded which). It is not recorded whose cells these are; they may come from a transplant donor. Each CDR3 is given with its conserved first and last residue.

V gene: TRBV28; J gene: TRBJ2-7; CDR3 protein: CASSPGGSGYEQYF
V gene: TRBV12-3/TRBV12-4; J gene: TRBJ2-1; CDR3 protein: CASSFSRGLYNEQFF
V gene: TRBV5-1; J gene: TRBJ2-1; CDR3 protein: CASSFQLPGQGGEQFF
V gene: TRBV6-6; J gene: TRBJ1-3; CDR3 protein: CASGSPGLVSGNTIYF
V gene: TRBV10-3; J gene: TRBJ1-1; CDR3 protein: CAISESPLMNTEAFF
V gene: TRBV20-1; J gene: TRBJ2-4; CDR3 protein: CSASSSGKNIQYF
V gene: TRBV5-5; J gene: TRBJ2-6; CDR3 protein: CASSLSGRSGANVLTF
V gene: TRBV12-5; J gene: TRBJ1-1; CDR3 protein: CASGPGNTEAFF
V gene: TRBV7-4; J gene: TRBJ1-1; CDR3 protein: CASSLEGQTGAEAFF
V gene: TRBV4-1; J gene: TRBJ2-1; CDR3 protein: CASSTGLAGDPYNEQFF
V gene: TRBV7-2; J gene: TRBJ1-2; CDR3 protein: CASSAEAPNYGYTF
V gene: TRBV5-1; J gene: TRBJ1-1; CDR3 protein: CASSLGDRSLTEAFF
V gene: TRBV5-5; J gene: TRBJ2-3; CDR3 protein: CASSLVQSADTQYF
V gene: TRBV9; J gene: TRBJ1-2; CDR3 protein: CASSVEGTAYGYTF
V gene: TRBV7-3; J gene: TRBJ2-2; CDR3 protein: CASSPGPRNTGELFF
V gene: TRBV9; J gene: TRBJ1-6; CDR3 protein: CASSPLGSGYNSPLHF
V gene: TRBV5-1; J gene: TRBJ1-5; CDR3 protein: CASSPGQSNQPQHF
V gene: TRBV12-3/TRBV12-4; J gene: TRBJ2-3; CDR3 protein: CASSLGWGDTQYF
V gene: TRBV28; J gene: TRBJ2-7; CDR3 protein: CASSSPGASGTYEQYF
V gene: TRBV4-2; J gene: TRBJ1-1; CDR3 protein: CASSQDSVRGDTEAFF
V gene: TRBV20-1; J gene: TRBJ2-5; CDR3 protein: CSATGTSGRALETQYF
V gene: TRBV6-2/TRBV6-3; J gene: TRBJ1-5; CDR3 protein: CASSQGVWDSNQPQHF
V gene: TRBV18; J gene: TRBJ2-2; CDR3 protein: CASSPRQGGNTGELFF
V gene: TRBV28; J gene: TRBJ1-1; CDR3 protein: CASSSYGQGKTEAFF
V gene: TRBV12-3/TRBV12-4; J gene: TRBJ1-5; CDR3 protein: CASSLDSNQPQHF
V gene: TRBV28; J gene: TRBJ1-5; CDR3 protein: CASRSRDRGYQPQHF
V gene: TRBV20-1; J gene: TRBJ1-5; CDR3 protein: CSASSDRGNQPQHF
V gene: TRBV28; J gene: TRBJ1-4; CDR3 protein: CASKRSEKLFF
V gene: TRBV3-1; J gene: TRBJ1-2; CDR3 protein: CASSPRGRGYTF
V gene: TRBV15; J gene: TRBJ1-6; CDR3 protein: CATSRAGVPYGSPLHF
V gene: TRBV29-1; J gene: TRBJ2-3; CDR3 protein: CSVEPVTDTQYF
V gene: TRBV28; J gene: TRBJ2-7; CDR3 protein: CASSLDLGDSSYEQYF
V gene: TRBV7-3; J gene: TRBJ1-1; CDR3 protein: CASILRQGKGTEAFF
V gene: TRBV27; J gene: TRBJ2-5; CDR3 protein: CASSLGTGGMETQYF
V gene: TRBV12-3/TRBV12-4; J gene: TRBJ2-4; CDR3 protein: CASREGGNIQYF
V gene: TRBV7-8; J gene: TRBJ2-5; CDR3 protein: CASSPGLAGGTQYF
V gene: TRBV10-3; J gene: TRBJ2-1; CDR3 protein: CAISARTGKIAYNEQFF
V gene: TRBV20-1; J gene: TRBJ1-1; CDR3 protein: CSRLRNTEAFF
V gene: TRBV4-1; J gene: TRBJ2-7; CDR3 protein: CASTLGASGSYEQYF
V gene: TRBV11-2; J gene: TRBJ2-1; CDR3 protein: CASSSSSGRERNEQFF
V gene: TRBV11-2; J gene: TRBJ1-1; CDR3 protein: CASSAPVGIAEAFF
V gene: TRBV5-1; J gene: TRBJ1-2; CDR3 protein: CASSLADSVANYGYTF
V gene: TRBV6-5; J gene: TRBJ2-7; CDR3 protein: CASKKNGNLYEQYF
V gene: TRBV12-3/TRBV12-4; J gene: TRBJ2-3; CDR3 protein: CASFESDTDTKYF
V gene: TRBV24-1; J gene: TRBJ2-4; CDR3 protein: CATSDPNVDIQYF
V gene: TRBV27; J gene: TRBJ1-2; CDR3 protein: CASSLSGDSYYGYTF
V gene: TRBV12-3/TRBV12-4; J gene: TRBJ2-5; CDR3 protein: CASSWGQGAGETQYF
V gene: TRBV12-3/TRBV12-4; J gene: TRBJ1-2; CDR3 protein: CASSLPRQGPNYGYTF
V gene: TRBV18; J gene: TRBJ1-4; CDR3 protein: CASSPPGGDEKLFF
V gene: TRBV15; J gene: TRBJ1-5; CDR3 protein: CATSRQGDQPQHF
V gene: TRBV7-3; J gene: TRBJ2-5; CDR3 protein: CASSLTDIGEETQYF
V gene: TRBV4-1; J gene: TRBJ1-1; CDR3 protein: CASSQGRGGSNTEAFF
V gene: TRBV7-9; J gene: TRBJ1-2; CDR3 protein: CASSGDKSYGYTF
V gene: TRBV11-2; J gene: TRBJ2-1; CDR3 protein: CASLTGLAGNEQFF
V gene: TRBV12-3/TRBV12-4; J gene: TRBJ1-2; CDR3 protein: CASSFPRRVNGYTF
V gene: TRBV20-1; J gene: TRBJ1-2; CDR3 protein: CSAKDPAPQGYTF
V gene: TRBV5-5; J gene: TRBJ1-1; CDR3 protein: CASSLWEMEAFF